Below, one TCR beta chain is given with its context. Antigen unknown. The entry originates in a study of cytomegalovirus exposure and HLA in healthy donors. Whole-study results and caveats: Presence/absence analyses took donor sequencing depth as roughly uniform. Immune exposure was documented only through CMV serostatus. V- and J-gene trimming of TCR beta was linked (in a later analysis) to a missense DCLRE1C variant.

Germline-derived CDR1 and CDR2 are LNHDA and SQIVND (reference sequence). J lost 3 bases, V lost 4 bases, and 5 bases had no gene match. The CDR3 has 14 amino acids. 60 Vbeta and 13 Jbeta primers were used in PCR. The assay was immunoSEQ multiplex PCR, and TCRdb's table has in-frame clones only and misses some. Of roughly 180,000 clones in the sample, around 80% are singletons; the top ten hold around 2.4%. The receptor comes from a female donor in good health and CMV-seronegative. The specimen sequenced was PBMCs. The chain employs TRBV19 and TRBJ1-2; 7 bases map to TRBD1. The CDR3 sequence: CASSTDRAHYGYTF. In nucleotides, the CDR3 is TGTGCCAGTAGTACAGACAGGGCCCACTATGGCTACACCTTC.